Each of the 26 T cell receptor beta chains below was sequenced from the same sample in a study of early T cells in non-severe SARS-CoV-2 infection. TCRdb passed the 5' RACE reads through MiXCR, listing each CDR3 protein once. The sample shows around 44,000 distinct CDR3 sequences, approximately 6.2% of them seen only once. The material sequenced was whole blood, taken at baseline. All receptors come from an adult who was a healthcare worker with PCR-confirmed SARS-CoV-2 infection or an uninfected control (not recorded which).

This clonotype was counted between two and nine times. A much more abundant neighbour one base away suggests this may be a read error. The rearrangement links TRBV7-6 to TRBJ1-3, with D unclear. Germline lookup yields CDR1 SGHVS and CDR2 FNYEAQ. V lost 2 bases to trimming and J lost 3 bases, with 5 bases between them. The CDR3 loop spans 13 amino acids. CDR3 loop: CASSLMDGNTIYF. CDR3 DNA sequence: TGTGCCAGCAGCTTAATGGATGGAAACACCATATATTTT.

The table lists this clonotype with a few counts. V is TRBV6-6 and J is TRBJ2-7; D is possibly TRBD1 (6 bases). Trimming took 10 bases from V and 5 from J, leaving 12 bases between them. Germline CDR1 is MNHNY and CDR2 is SVGAGI (reference sequence). CDR3 length: 11 amino acids. CDR3 amino acids: CAILQGNEQYF. CDR3 DNA: TGTGCCATCTTACAGGGCAACGAGCAGTACTTC.

This chain uses TRBV6-1 with TRBJ2-7; 8 bases are a match to TRBD2. Germline CDR1 reads MNHNS; CDR2 reads SASEGT. The CDR3 is 14 residues long. J gave up 0 bases and V 5 bases, and 3 bases lay outside the gene matches. DNA of the CDR3: TGTGCCAGCAGTACTCGGGGGGGCTCCTACGAGCAGTACTTC. The encoded protein is CASSTRGGSYEQYF.

The chain uses TRBV7-8 and TRBJ2-1, with D perhaps matching TRBD1 (5 bases). Germline-derived CDR1 and CDR2 are SGHVS and FQNEAQ. There are 16 residues in the CDR3. Trimming cost V 5 bases and J 4 bases, with 18 bases left between them. CDR3 DNA: TGTGCCAGCAGCGGGGCTTCCCGGACGGTTTACAATGAGCAGTTCTTC. Translation gives CASSGASRTVYNEQFF.

This clonotype has a count of ten or more. This rearrangement joins TRBV7-6 to TRBJ2-7; 12 nucleotides align to TRBD1. The CDR3 extends over 17 amino acids. V gave up 5 bases and J gave up 7 bases; unmatched junction bases: 15. Germline lookup yields CDR1 SGHVS and CDR2 FNYEAQ. For the CDR3, the DNA is TGTGCCAGCAGCCCCTCTATAGGGGGACAGGGGGCAGGAGAGCAGTACTTC. It is translated as CASSPSIGGQGAGEQYF.

This clonotype was observed at least ten times. The chain links TRBV5-5 to TRBJ1-6; possibly TRBD1 for D (6 bases). The CDR3 loop spans 17 amino acids. V gave up 4 bases and J gave up 0 bases, with 14 bases separating them. Germline CDR1 and CDR2: SGHKS and YYEKEE (reference sequence). CDR3: CASSSDRWSSYNSPLHF. The CDR3 region has the DNA TGTGCCAGCAGCAGCGACAGGTGGAGCTCCTATAATTCACCCCTCCACTTT. The full variable domain, in which reference TRBV5-5 and TRBJ1-6 provide the parts outside the CDR3, is DAGVTQSPTHLIKTRGQQVTLRCSPISGHKSVSWYQQVLGQGPQFIFQYYEKEERGRGNFPDRFSARQFPNYSSELNVNALLLGDSALYLCASSSDRWSSYNSPLHFGNGTRLTVT.

In its sample, this clonotype was seen many times. The chain uses TRBV7-3 and TRBJ2-1; the D gene is possibly TRBD1 (6 bases). V lost 2 bases to trimming and J lost 5 bases, with 7 bases between them. CDR1 and CDR2 (germline): SGHTA, FQGTGA. This CDR3 region has 13 residues. The DNA for the CDR3 is TGTGCCAGCAGCTTAGCAGGGGACAATGAGCAGTTCTTC. Its protein product is CASSLAGDNEQFF.

This clonotype has ten or more counts. The chain joins TRBV25-1 to TRBJ2-5; no clear D gene. Trimming left V 10 bases short and J 2 bases short, with 14 bases between. The CDR3 runs 13 residues. The germline gives CDR1 MGHDK, CDR2 SYGVNS. The CDR3 sequence: CATCLWGQETQYF. CDR3 nucleotide sequence: TGTGCCACCTGCCTCTGGGGTCAAGAGACCCAGTACTTC.

This clonotype came up a few times. This chain joins TRBV29-1 and TRBJ2-1; TRBD2 aligns across 10 bases. V shed 7 bases and J 7 bases; nucleotides not matched to a gene: 10. This CDR3 has 14 residues. Germline CDR1 and CDR2: SQVTM and ANQGSEA. The CDR3 here is CSGTGTSVANEQFF. CDR3 nucleotides: TGCAGCGGAACCGGGACTAGCGTCGCGAATGAGCAGTTCTTC.

This clonotype was recorded many times. V and J are TRBV6-2 or TRBV6-3 and TRBJ2-5, with D unclear. This CDR3 region has 11 residues. Looked up from germline, CDR1 is MNHEY and CDR2 is SVGEGT. V lost 2 bases to trimming and J lost 5 bases, with 3 bases between them. CDR3 residues: CASSYGETQYF. The DNA of the CDR3 is TGTGCCAGCAGTTACGGGGAGACCCAGTACTTC.

The V and J genes are TRBV7-2 and TRBJ2-5; 7 bases match TRBD2. Unmatched junction bases numbered 10, after V lost 1 base and J lost 5 bases. This CDR3 is 16 amino acids long. Germline V gene data show CDR1 as SGHTA and CDR2 as FQGNSA. DNA of the CDR3: TGTGCCAGCAGCTTAGACGGGGGAGGTAGCGGGGAGACCCAGTACTTC. It specifies CASSLDGGGSGETQYF.

This clonotype has a count of ten or more. DNA of the CDR3: TGTGCCAGCAGCCAATCACAGGGAGCTGAAGCTTTCTTT. It specifies CASSQSQGAEAFF. The rearrangement joins TRBV7-2 to TRBJ1-1, with D perhaps matching TRBD1 (6 bases). Trimming removed 5 bases from V and 6 bases from J, with 13 bases in between. CDR1 and CDR2 (germline): SGHTA, FQGNSA. CDR3 length: 13 residues.

This clonotype was seen more than once but under ten times. The chain combines TRBV5-8 with TRBJ2-1, with TRBD1 matching 10 bases. V lost 3 bases to trimming and J lost 6 bases; unmatched junction nucleotides: 6. CDR3 length: 15 residues. CDR1 SGHTS and CDR2 YDEGEE come from the germline V gene. The CDR3 DNA sequence: TGTGCCAGCAGCTCCCGGGACAGGGGAGGCAATGAGCAGTTCTTC. Its protein is CASSSRDRGGNEQFF.

The gene calls are TRBV4-1 and TRBJ2-7, with 9 nucleotides matching TRBD1. V was clipped by 1 base and J by 10 bases; unmatched bases: 5. Germline assignment: CDR1 MGHRA and CDR2 YSYEKL. The CDR3 length is 13 residues. The DNA for the CDR3 is TGCGCCAGCAGCCAAGCGGGGACAGGGAGTCAGTACTTC. As protein: CASSQAGTGSQYF.

The sample holds a few counts of this clonotype. This sequence joins TRBV6-6 and TRBJ1-4, with D possibly TRBD1 on 5 matching bases. V lost 3 bases, J lost 0 bases, and 14 bases lay in between. The CDR3 loop spans 17 amino acids. The germline V gene has CDR1 MNHNY and CDR2 SVGAGI (reference sequence). CDR3: CASSYRGGRTTNEKLFF. The CDR3 DNA reads as TGTGCCAGCAGTTATCGGGGGGGGAGGACAACTAATGAAAAACTGTTTTTT.

This clonotype was seen a handful of times. The chain uses TRBV19 and TRBJ2-1, with 8 bases that match TRBD1. The germline V gene encodes CDR1 LNHDA and CDR2 SQIVND (reference sequence). V lost 5 bases to trimming and J lost 8 bases; unmatched junction nucleotides: 8. The CDR3 is 14 amino acids. The CDR3 reads CASSARQGPHEQFF. The DNA for the CDR3 is TGTGCCAGTAGTGCCAGACAGGGGCCCCATGAGCAGTTCTTC.

The chain recombines TRBV30 with TRBJ1-6; D is uncertain. The CDR3 extends over 12 amino acids. V lost 0 bases to trimming and J lost 8 bases, with 5 bases between them. Germline CDR1 and CDR2: GTSNPN and SVGIG (reference sequence). CDR3 nucleotides: TGTGCCTGGAGTGTATGGGATTCACCCCTCCACTTT. This codes for CAWSVWDSPLHF.

There are a few counts of this clonotype. The V gene is TRBV3-1, the J gene TRBJ2-1; D may be TRBD1 (6 bases). Germline CDR1 is LGHDT and CDR2 is YNNKEL (reference sequence). This CDR3 region has 16 residues. The ends were cut back, 3 bases at V and 4 bases at J, with 16 bases in the middle. The CDR3, as DNA: TGTGCCAGCAGCCACCCCAGCGGCACAGGGTACAATGAGCAGTTCTTC. Translated: CASSHPSGTGYNEQFF.

This clonotype was seen more than once but under ten times. V and J are TRBV18 and TRBJ2-3; possibly TRBD2 for D (5 bases). This CDR3 comprises 15 residues. The V gene lost 3 bases and the J gene lost 3 bases, with 13 bases spanning the gap. CDR1 KGHSH and CDR2 LQKENI come from the germline V gene. CDR3 protein: CASSPRRGSTDTQYF. The CDR3 DNA reads TGTGCCAGCTCACCTCGACGGGGTTCGACAGATACGCAGTATTTT.

This clonotype has a count of ten or more. This chain joins TRBV13 and TRBJ1-2; unclear D gene. Trimming took off 1 base at V and 8 bases at J, with 14 bases between the two ends. Germline values: CDR1 PRHDT, CDR2 FYEKMQ (reference sequence). This CDR3 has 14 residues. The CDR3 DNA follows: TGTGCCAGCAGCTTAGCAGTGGCAGGCTTAGGCTACACCTTC. Translation gives CASSLAVAGLGYTF.

The rearrangement uses TRBV12-3 or TRBV12-4 and TRBJ2-3; D may be TRBD2 (6 bases). Trimming removed 2 bases from V and 2 bases from J, with 11 bases in between. This CDR3 spans 15 amino acids. CDR3 sequence reads: CASSLSAGPTDTQYF. In DNA form, the CDR3 reads TGTGCCAGCAGTTTATCAGCGGGCCCCACAGATACGCAGTATTTT.

In its sample, this clonotype was seen a few times. The rearrangement links TRBV5-6 to TRBJ2-2; 11 positions match TRBD2. CDR1 is SGHDT, CDR2 YYEEEE, per germline. CDR3 size: 18 residues. Unmatched junction bases numbered 9, after V lost 3 bases and J lost 2 bases. CDR3 coding DNA: TGTGCCAGCAGCTCCCGCCGACTAGCGGGGAAAAACACCGGGGAGCTGTTTTTT. It specifies CASSSRRLAGKNTGELFF.

This clonotype was picked up many times. The chain couples TRBV6-6 to TRBJ2-3; unclear D gene. This CDR3 contains 17 residues. Germline CDR1 MNHNY, CDR2 SVGAGI (reference sequence). Deletions cut 0 bases from V and 3 bases from J, with 16 bases between. CDR3 DNA sequence: TGTGCCAGCAGTTACTCAGGCGCAAGCCCGTCGACAGATACGCAGTATTTT. This gives the protein CASSYSGASPSTDTQYF.

A few counts support this clonotype. V gene TRBV28 combines with J gene TRBJ1-5; D unclear. Germline CDR1 MDHEN, CDR2 SYDVKM. The CDR3 loop spans 12 amino acids. V gave up 3 bases and J gave up 6 bases, with 6 bases separating them. CDR3 sequence (DNA): TGTGCCAGCAGTTTTAAACCTCAGCCCCAGCATTTT. It is translated as CASSFKPQPQHF. The whole variable domain, filled in from reference TRBV28 and TRBJ1-5, reads DVKVTQSSRYLVKRTGEKVFLECVQDMDHENMFWYRQDPGLGLRLIYFSYDVKMKEKGDIPEGYSVSREKKERFSLILESASTNQTSMYLCASSFKPQPQHFGDGTRLSIL.

This clonotype was counted only a few times. The rearrangement uses TRBV11-2 and TRBJ2-1, with D unclear. The CDR3 loop spans 14 amino acids. The germline V gene encodes CDR1 SGHAT and CDR2 FQNNGV. The V and J ends lost 5 bases and 6 bases respectively, with 14 bases between them. In DNA, the CDR3 is TGTGCCAGCAGCCATTTTTGGGATTCCAATGAGCAGTTCTTC. Translating gives CASSHFWDSNEQFF.

With regard to this clonotype: No DNA is shown, since the ends of the CDR3 on it are uncertain; the CDR3 is the one TCRdb lists. This chain links TRBV27 with TRBJ1-1. The CDR3 region is 13 residues in length, termini included. Germline V gene data show CDR1 as MNHEY and CDR2 as SMNVEV (reference sequence). The CDR3 is CASSLGMGTEAFF.